Listed below are T cell receptor beta chains from one sample, sequenced in a study of blood T cell repertoires in COVID-19. Data came from immunoSEQ multiplex PCR; TCRdb stores just in-frame clones and leaves some out. This repertoire shows 300,000 to 450,000 clones, over 75% found once; its top ten account for roughly 1.4%. Sample: PBMCs or T cells enriched from blood (not recorded which). The receptors come from a man aged 25 to 45 who had recovered from COVID-19. Each CDR3 is given with its conserved first and last residue. Each record gives: D gene, J gene, clone size, V gene, CDR3 DNA, CDR3 protein. The D gene is left open where the match is weak. Part of the rows lack a size; the others show once, few, many or a class for expanded clones.

TRBD1 | TRBJ1-4 | NA | TRBV4-2 | TGTGCCAGCAGCCAATTTACCGGGACAGGGCCCGAAAAACTGTTTTTT | CASSQFTGTGPEKLFF
NA | TRBJ1-6 | NA | TRBV14 | TGTGCCAGCAGCAGCGCTAACGGACCCCTCCACTTT | CASSSANGPLHF
NA | TRBJ1-1 | NA | TRBV19 | TGTGCCAGTAACATGTTTCGGGGGAACACTGAAGCTTTCTTT | CASNMFRGNTEAFF
TRBD2 | TRBJ2-3 | NA | TRBV4-2 | TGTGCCAGCAGCCAGATCCCTGGGACTAGCGGGGAGAGCACAGATACGCAGTATTTT | CASSQIPGTSGESTDTQYF
NA | TRBJ2-2 | few | TRBV10-1 | TGCGCCAGCAGCCGCCGAACAGGGCTGAACACCGGGGAGCTGTTTTTT | CASSRRTGLNTGELFF
TRBD2 | TRBJ2-1 | NA | TRBV2 | TGTGCCAGCAGCACCCTAGCGGGGGGGTACAATGAGCAGTTCTTC | CASSTLAGGYNEQFF
NA | TRBJ1-3 | NA | TRBV5-1 | TGCGCCAGCAGCGAGGGAGGGTCTGGAAACACCATATATTTT | CASSEGGSGNTIYF
NA | TRBJ2-7 | NA | TRBV5-6 | TGTGCCAGCAGCTTGAACCAGGGCTCCGAGCAGTACTTC | CASSLNQGSEQYF
TRBD1 | TRBJ1-1 | few | TRBV30 | TGTGCCTGCCGGGACAGGGGTCTAGCTGAAGCTTTCTTT | CACRDRGLAEAFF
NA | TRBJ1-2 | NA | TRBV7-8 | TGTGCCAGCAGCTGGGCGGGGTCTAACTATGGCTACACCTTC | CASSWAGSNYGYTF
NA | TRBJ2-2 | NA | TRBV5-6 | TGTGCCAGCAGCTTCGGCCGAGGAGTCACCGGGGAGCTGTTTTTT | CASSFGRGVTGELFF
TRBD1 | TRBJ2-5 | NA | TRBV19 | TGTGCCAGTAGTGAGGGGCCGGGACAGCGGTACCAAGAGACCCAGTACTTC | CASSEGPGQRYQETQYF
NA | TRBJ2-2 | NA | TRBV7-2 | TGTGCCAGCAGCCCCCCCCTATGGGCGAATACCGGGGAGCTGTTTTTT | CASSPPLWANTGELFF
NA | TRBJ1-6 | NA | TRBV10-3 | TGTGCCATCACTCCGGGAAATTCACCCCTCCACTTT | CAITPGNSPLHF
NA | TRBJ1-2 | NA | TRBV13 | TGTGCCAGCAGCGAGACAGGTGGAGGCTACACCTTC | CASSETGGGYTF
TRBD1 | TRBJ1-1 | NA | TRBV30 | TGTGCCTGGACCCGTTGGACAGGCGTGAACACTGAAGCTTTCTTT | CAWTRWTGVNTEAFF
NA | TRBJ2-1 | NA | TRBV3-1/TRBV3-2 | TGTGCCAGCAGCCAAATGCAGGGGTTCTACAATGAGCAGTTCTTC | CASSQMQGFYNEQFF
NA | TRBJ1-3 | once | TRBV11-1 | TGTGCCAGCAGCGTAGGCAGCGCATCTGGAAACACCATATATTTT | CASSVGSASGNTIYF
TRBD1 | TRBJ1-2 | NA | TRBV6-5 | TGTGCCAGCAGCGCGACAGGGCAGGGCTACACCTTC | CASSATGQGYTF
TRBD1 | TRBJ1-5 | NA | TRBV9 | TGTGCCAGCAGCGCCGGGACAGGGGTCTATCAGCCCCAGCATTTT | CASSAGTGVYQPQHF
NA | TRBJ1-1 | NA | TRBV6-4 | TGTGCCAGCAGTGACTCCGGGAAGGTGGCTTTCTTT | CASSDSGKVAFF
NA | TRBJ1-6 | NA | TRBV19 | TGTGCCAGTAGTATATCGGGACCCCTCCACTTT | CASSISGPLHF
NA | TRBJ1-1 | once | TRBV18 | TGTGCCAGCTCACCAAATCAGGACGGGGGAGCTTTCTTT | CASSPNQDGGAFF
NA | TRBJ1-1 | NA | TRBV6-2/TRBV6-3 | TGTGCCAGCAGTTTTCGTGTGGAGAGAACTGAAGCTTTCTTT | CASSFRVERTEAFF
NA | TRBJ1-1 | NA | TRBV11-2 | TGTGCCAGCAGCTTAGAGAGCCCTACTGAAGCTTTCTTT | CASSLESPTEAFF
NA | TRBJ1-3 | NA | TRBV6-5 | TGTGCCAGCAGTTACTCAGGGGCGCGAGGAAACACCATATATTTT | CASSYSGARGNTIYF
NA | TRBJ2-3 | NA | TRBV21-1 | TGTGCCAGCAGCAAACGGGAGGCCACAGATACGCAGTATTTT | CASSKREATDTQYF
NA | TRBJ1-1 | NA | TRBV11-2 | TGTGCCAGCAGCCTAAACGCGCGCCCGGCGGCCACTGAAGCTTTCTTT | CASSLNARPAATEAFF
NA | TRBJ2-3 | NA | TRBV7-9 | TGTGCCAGTCAAGGACAACCAGATACGCAGTATTTT | CASQGQPDTQYF
TRBD1 | TRBJ1-1 | NA | TRBV7-8 | TGTGCCAGCAGCTCACAGGGGGGAAGCACTGAAGCTTTCTTT | CASSSQGGSTEAFF
NA | TRBJ2-1 | NA | TRBV7-9 | TGTGCCAGCAGCTTAGACGGGGGAACCTACAATGAGCAGTTCTTC | CASSLDGGTYNEQFF
NA | TRBJ2-2 | NA | TRBV5-1 | TGCGCCAGCAGCTTGGGACACCCACCCAGCACCGGGGAGCTGTTTTTT | CASSLGHPPSTGELFF
NA | TRBJ1-1 | NA | TRBV10-3 | TGTGCCACGCAATCCGGGGGAAACACTGAAGCTTTCTTT | CATQSGGNTEAFF
NA | TRBJ1-6 | NA | TRBV7-9 | TGTGCCAGCAGCTTCCCGGGGGAGCATAATTCACCCCTCCACTTT | CASSFPGEHNSPLHF
NA | TRBJ1-2 | once | TRBV2 | TGTGCCAGCACGACAGCCAACTATGGCTACACCTTC | CASTTANYGYTF
NA | TRBJ1-5 | NA | TRBV29-1 | TGCAGCGTGGGGGGAGGGAATCAGCCCCAGCATTTT | CSVGGGNQPQHF
NA | TRBJ1-6 | NA | TRBV5-6 | TGTGCCAGCAGCCGTGAACAGAGTAATTCACCCCTCCACTTT | CASSREQSNSPLHF
NA | TRBJ1-5 | NA | TRBV27 | TGTGCCAGCAGTTTATCTGGGACTTCCAATCAGCCCCAGCATTTT | CASSLSGTSNQPQHF
NA | TRBJ2-5 | NA | TRBV7-2 | TGTGCCAGCAGCTTTAACAGGGGGGGAGAGACCCAGTACTTC | CASSFNRGGETQYF
NA | TRBJ1-3 | NA | TRBV13 | TGTGCCAGCAGCTTAGGTAGGGCGGGATCCGGAAACACCATATATTTT | CASSLGRAGSGNTIYF
NA | TRBJ2-1 | NA | TRBV9 | TGTGCCAGCAGCGTAGGAGGGAGAGGACTCAATGAGCAGTTCTTC | CASSVGGRGLNEQFF
TRBD1 | TRBJ1-5 | NA | TRBV3-1/TRBV3-2 | TGTGCCAGCAGCTCGACCGGGACAGGGAACCCTAGCAATCAGCCCCAGCATTTT | CASSSTGTGNPSNQPQHF
TRBD1 | TRBJ2-7 | NA | TRBV3-1/TRBV3-2 | TGTGCCAGCAGCCAAGCCGCCGGGACAGCCTACGAGCAGTACTTC | CASSQAAGTAYEQYF
TRBD1 | TRBJ2-5 | NA | TRBV13 | TGTGCCAGCAGCTTAGGCGGCAGGGGGCAAGAGACCCAGTACTTC | CASSLGGRGQETQYF